A selection of T cell receptor beta chains follows, all from one sample in a study of T cell repertoires in cytomegalovirus infection. Their specific antigens are unknown. MiXCR, run by TCRdb on the reads, gives a single entry per CDR3 protein. This sample carries 700,000 to 900,000 distinct CDR3 sequences, around 29% of them seen once, and the ten largest clones take roughly 13%. The sample was cultured CD8+ T cells from PBMCs, taken from culture after CMV antigen stimulation. These receptors were collected from a human donor in good health (CMV status not recorded). Some clones in this sample may be carry-over from other donors' samples. CDR3s include the opening cysteine and the closing phenylalanine or tryptophan. A D gene is named only where the DNA matches it firmly. Rows give clone size only sometimes, using once, few, many, or a class for an expanded clone.

j_call v_call d_call clone_size cdr3_aa cdr3_nt
TRBJ1-1 TRBV7-6 . few CASSLGGPWRVMNTEAFF TGTGCCAGCAGCTTAGGGGGCCCCTGGAGGGTTATGAACACTGAAGCTTTCTTT
TRBJ2-3 TRBV11-2 . few CASSPYQTGGTDTQYF TGTGCCAGCAGCCCTTACCAGACAGGTGGCACAGATACGCAGTATTTT
TRBJ2-7 TRBV10-3 . . CAISQDFPNGQYF TGTGCCATCAGCCAGGACTTTCCTAACGGGCAGTACTTC
TRBJ2-2 TRBV27 . few CASSFIHSNTGELFF TGTGCCAGCAGTTTTATTCACTCGAACACCGGGGAGCTGTTTTTT
TRBJ2-5 TRBV7-6 TRBD1 few CASSLETGVWETQYF TGTGCCAGCAGCTTAGAGACAGGGGTTTGGGAGACCCAGTACTTC
TRBJ2-7 TRBV5-5 TRBD1 . CASIDPGQGNSYEQYF TGTGCCAGCATAGACCCCGGACAGGGCAACTCCTACGAGCAGTACTTC
TRBJ1-1 TRBV10-3 TRBD1 few CAISSPDRAYTEAFF TGTGCCATCAGCTCCCCCGACAGGGCCTACACTGAAGCTTTCTTT
TRBJ2-7 TRBV7-4 . . CASSGGPPEQYF TGTGCCAGCAGTGGGGGGCCCCCTGAGCAGTACTTC
TRBJ2-3 TRBV6-5 . few CASSYNDASTDTQYF TGTGCCAGCAGTTACAACGACGCTAGCACAGATACGCAGTATTTT
TRBJ1-2 TRBV27 TRBD1 few CASSFSGQGNYGYTF TGTGCCAGCAGTTTTTCGGGACAGGGGAACTATGGCTACACCTTC
TRBJ1-2 TRBV27 TRBD1 . CASSSDRGRDGYTF TGTGCCAGCAGTTCGGACAGGGGGCGTGATGGCTACACCTTC
TRBJ2-1 TRBV20-1 . . CSAREDYSPVSEQFF TGCAGTGCTAGAGAAGACTACAGCCCCGTAAGTGAGCAGTTCTTC
TRBJ1-5 TRBV6-5 . many CASSSSGNSNQPQHF TGTGCCAGCAGTTCCTCAGGGAATAGCAATCAGCCCCAGCATTTT
TRBJ2-1 TRBV6-6 TRBD2 many CASTPETSLNEQFF TGTGCCAGCACTCCAGAGACTAGCCTCAATGAGCAGTTCTTC
TRBJ1-2 TRBV2 . few CASSRGGEGTKGYTF TGTGCCAGCAGTAGGGGAGGAGAAGGCACCAAAGGCTACACCTTC
TRBJ1-5 TRBV6-6 . . CASSSERDYRYSNQPQHF TGTGCCAGCAGTTCCGAACGGGATTATCGTTATAGCAATCAGCCCCAGCATTTT
TRBJ2-1 TRBV12-5 . few CASGPGRQWYNEQFF TGTGCTAGTGGTCCCGGCAGGCAATGGTACAATGAACAGTTCTTC
TRBJ2-1 TRBV9 . . CASSVGFAGEQFF TGTGCCAGCAGCGTAGGCTTCGCAGGGGAGCAGTTCTTC
TRBJ1-5 TRBV27 . . CASGTENQPQHF TGTGCCAGCGGAACAGAGAATCAGCCCCAGCATTTT
TRBJ1-3 TRBV27 . few CASSPYSFSHSGNTIYF TGTGCCAGCAGTCCGTACAGTTTCTCTCACTCTGGAAACACCATATATTTT
TRBJ2-5 TRBV27 . . CASSRVNQETQYF TGTGCCAGCAGTCGGGTGAACCAAGAGACCCAGTACTTC
TRBJ2-1 TRBV24-1 . few CATSDLSGEQFF TGTGCCACCAGTGATTTGTCAGGGGAGCAGTTCTTC
TRBJ2-2 TRBV7-2 TRBD1 many CASSSRDRAAGELFF TGTGCCAGCAGCTCGAGAGACAGGGCGGCCGGGGAGCTGTTTTTT
TRBJ2-1 TRBV6-2/TRBV6-3 . few CASSYEHYNEQFF TGTGCCAGCAGTTACGAACATTACAATGAGCAGTTCTTC